This TCR beta chain appears in the sequencing data of a study of identical twins. Many counts were recorded for this clonotype. Antigen unknown. Each CDR3 protein gets one entry after TCRdb re-called the 5' RACE reads with MiXCR. The sample lists 400,000 to 500,000 distinct CDR3 sequences; approximately 18% were seen once. This CDR3 region has 14 residues. The junction had 4 bases not matched to a gene; V was cut back by 3 bases and J by 3 bases. Germline CDR1 is SGHRS and CDR2 is YFSETQ. General study results and limits: Rather than following the same donors, the conclusions depended on cross-sectional statistical analysis. Cord blood beta clonotypes that were abundant carried fewer insertions, and memory repertoires showed no such trend.

This chain uses TRBV5-1 with TRBJ2-7; TRBD1 agrees at 9 bases. The source of this sequence is a man aged 50 or older in good health. Sequences were obtained from naive T cells sorted from blood. The CDR3, as DNA: TGCGCCAGCAGCTCGACAGGGGGAAACTACGAGCAGTACTTC. It encodes CASSSTGGNYEQYF.